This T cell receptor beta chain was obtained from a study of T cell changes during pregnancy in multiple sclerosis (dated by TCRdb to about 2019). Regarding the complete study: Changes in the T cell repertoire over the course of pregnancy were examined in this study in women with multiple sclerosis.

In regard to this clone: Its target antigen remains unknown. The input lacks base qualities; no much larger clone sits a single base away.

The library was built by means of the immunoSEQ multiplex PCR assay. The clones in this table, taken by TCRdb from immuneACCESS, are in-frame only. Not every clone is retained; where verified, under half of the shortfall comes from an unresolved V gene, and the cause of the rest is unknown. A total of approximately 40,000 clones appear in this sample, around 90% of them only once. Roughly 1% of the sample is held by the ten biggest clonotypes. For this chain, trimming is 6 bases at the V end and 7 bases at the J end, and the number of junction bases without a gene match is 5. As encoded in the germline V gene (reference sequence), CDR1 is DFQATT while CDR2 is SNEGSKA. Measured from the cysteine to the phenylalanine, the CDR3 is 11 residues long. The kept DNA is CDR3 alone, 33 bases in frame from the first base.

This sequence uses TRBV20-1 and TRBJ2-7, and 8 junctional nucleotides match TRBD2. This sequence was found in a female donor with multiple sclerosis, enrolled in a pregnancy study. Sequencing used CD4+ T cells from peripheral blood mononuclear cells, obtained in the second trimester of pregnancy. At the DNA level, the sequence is TGCAGTGCCCCGGGAGGGAGGGAGCAGTACTTC. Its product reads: CSAPGGREQYF.